The 10 T cell receptor beta chains below all came from one sample that was sequenced in a study of T cells after yellow fever vaccination. TCRdb independently ran MiXCR on the 5' RACE reads; one entry per CDR3 protein. In the table there are roughly 520,000 distinct CDR3 sequences, just over 20% of which are singletons. This specimen consisted of PBMCs, obtained 20 to 25 days after the first yellow fever vaccination. The source of these receptors is a man younger than 30 who received the YFV17D yellow fever vaccine.

The chain recombines TRBV5-6 with TRBJ1-1, with 10 bases that match TRBD1. After removal of 2 bases from V and 6 bases from J, the junction contained 1 base not matched to a gene. The CDR3 has 13 amino acids. Germline CDR1 reads SGHDT; CDR2 reads YYEEEE. The CDR3 region is CASSFGTGAEAFF. CDR3 nucleotides: TGTGCCAGCAGCTTTGGGACAGGGGCTGAAGCTTTCTTT.

This clonotype was counted between two and nine times. The CDR3 loop reads CASSQAELAGWDTQYF. CDR3 DNA: TGCGCCAGCAGCCAAGCAGAACTAGCGGGCTGGGATACGCAGTATTTT. V usage is TRBV4-1 and J usage is TRBJ2-3; 9 bases map to TRBD2. V trimming: 1 base; J trimming: 6 bases; junction bases outside the gene matches: 8. The CDR3 length is 16 residues. CDR1 and CDR2 (germline): MGHRA, YSYEKL.

There are a few counts of this clonotype. Written as DNA, the CDR3 is TGTGCCAGCAGCTCCGGACAGGGAGACCCCCTCCACTTT. Its translation is CASSSGQGDPLHF. The chain employs TRBV5-6 and TRBJ1-6; 8 bases match TRBD1. J gave up 13 bases and V 3 bases, and 6 bases lay outside the gene matches. The CDR3 runs 13 residues. Germline CDR1 SGHDT, CDR2 YYEEEE.

The CDR3 DNA sequence: TGTGCCAGCAGCCCTTCTCAAAACACCATATATTTT. It yields the protein CASSPSQNTIYF. The genes are TRBV14 and TRBJ1-3; no firm D call. The CDR3 is 12 amino acids. The V gene's germline CDR1 is SGHDN and CDR2 FVKESK. Trimming cost V 4 bases and J 6 bases, with 7 bases left between them.

CDR3 nucleotides: TGTGCCAGCAGCCAACTCGCTCCTAGCGGGGGGGGAGATACGCAGTATTTT. As protein: CASSQLAPSGGGDTQYF. V gene TRBV4-2 combines with J gene TRBJ2-3, with TRBD2 matching 12 bases. The CDR3 consists of 17 residues. Germline CDR1 reads LGHNA; CDR2 reads YNFKEQ. Trimming removed 2 bases from V and 5 bases from J; junction bases left unmatched: 8.

This clonotype was seen only a few times. This chain connects TRBV7-9 to TRBJ2-5; D unresolved. This CDR3 spans 14 amino acids. The V gene lost 0 bases and the J gene lost 2 bases, with 7 bases spanning the gap. Germline V CDR1 and CDR2: SEHNR, FQNEAQ (reference sequence). The CDR3, as DNA: TGTGCCAGCAGCTTAGCGGTAAATCAAGAGACCCAGTACTTC. It translates to CASSLAVNQETQYF. Supplemented by reference TRBV7-9 and TRBJ2-5, the full variable domain reads DTGVSQNPRHKITKRGQNVTFRCDPISEHNRLYWYRQTLGQGPEFLTYFQNEAQLEKSRLLSDRFSAERPKGSFSTLEIQRTEQGDSAMYLCASSLAVNQETQYFGPGTRLLVL.

The CDR3: CASSLRGRGRMETQYF. The CDR3 DNA sequence: TGTGCCAGCAGCTTAAGGGGCCGGGGGAGGATGGAGACCCAGTACTTC. The rearrangement links TRBV7-3 to TRBJ2-5; D is possibly TRBD2 (6 bases). This CDR3 has 16 residues. Germline V lookup: CDR1 SGHTA, CDR2 FQGTGA. Between the trimmed V and J ends, which lost 1 base and 5 bases, there was a span of 17 bases.

Here the CDR3 DNA reads TGTGCCATCAGACCCGGTAGCGGGTACGAGCAGTACTTC. Its protein is CAIRPGSGYEQYF. The V gene is TRBV10-3, the J gene TRBJ2-7; 7 positions match TRBD2. The CDR3 extends over 13 amino acids. CDR1 and CDR2 (germline): ENHRY, SYGVKD. V lost 6 bases and J lost 4; bases outside the gene matches: 6.

In this sample, this clonotype turned up a few times. The chain recombines TRBV21-1 with TRBJ2-1; the listed D gene, TRBD2, was not tested against the DNA. TRBV21-1 is recorded as a pseudogene. This CDR3 has 21 amino acids. CDR3 amino acids: CASSKALVGLASESSYNEQFF. The CDR3 coding sequence is TGTGCCAGCAGCAAAGCGCTCGTAGGACTAGCCTCCGAGAGCTCCTACAATGAGCAGTTCTTC.

This clonotype was detected a few times. The chain links TRBV7-9 to TRBJ1-2, with no clear D. This CDR3 has 15 amino acids. V lost 4 bases to trimming and J lost 7 bases, with 19 bases between them. Germline lookup yields CDR1 SEHNR and CDR2 FQNEAQ (reference sequence). The CDR3 protein is CASSSPGVVGSGYTF. DNA of the CDR3: TGTGCCAGCAGCTCCCCTGGGGTAGTAGGGAGTGGCTACACCTTC.